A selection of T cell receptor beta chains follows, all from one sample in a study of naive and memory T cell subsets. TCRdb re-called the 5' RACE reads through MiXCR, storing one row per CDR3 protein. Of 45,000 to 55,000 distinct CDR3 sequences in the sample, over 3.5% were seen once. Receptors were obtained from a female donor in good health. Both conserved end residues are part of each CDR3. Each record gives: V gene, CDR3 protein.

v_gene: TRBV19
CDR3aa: CASSMGLAGGGYYEQYF

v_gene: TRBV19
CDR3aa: CASSILGASTDTQYF

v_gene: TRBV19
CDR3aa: CASSISAGANTGELFF

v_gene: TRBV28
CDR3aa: CASSPPGTLPQFF

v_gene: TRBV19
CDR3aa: CASTRTGTAYEQYF

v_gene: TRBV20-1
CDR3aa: CSAMLAGLFYNEQFF

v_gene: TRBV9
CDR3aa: CASSVSAGGSYEQYF

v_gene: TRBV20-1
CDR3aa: CSARDYYRGDGANVLTF

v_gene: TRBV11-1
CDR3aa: CASSLGRGNEQFF

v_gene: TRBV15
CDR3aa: CATSRDFGGRYNEQFF

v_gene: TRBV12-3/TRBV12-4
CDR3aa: CASSSRSGYTF

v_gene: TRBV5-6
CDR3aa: CASSLTSGYSGNTIYF

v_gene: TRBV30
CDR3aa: CAWTTVDYGYTF

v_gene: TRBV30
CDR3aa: CAWSGGNQPQHF

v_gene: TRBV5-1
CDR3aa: CASSLSGSHHNEQFF

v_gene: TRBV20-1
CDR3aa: CSARGTAGISYNEQFF

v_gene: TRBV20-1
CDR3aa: CSARDLTTGSYEQYF

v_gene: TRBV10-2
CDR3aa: CASGPSGWGDTQYF

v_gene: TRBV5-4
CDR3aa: CASSFFRDTFFQETQYF

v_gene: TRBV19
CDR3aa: CASSISGQASSYEQYF

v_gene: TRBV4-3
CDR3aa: CASSQDRGSRTGELFF

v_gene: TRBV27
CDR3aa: CASSLRGQDSSYNSPLHF